Listed here is a single T cell receptor (beta chain). The sample originates from a study of blood T cell repertoires in COVID-19. Study as a whole: The origin of the acute and convalescent COVID-19 samples was the United States, Italy and Spain. PBMCs, B-cell-depleted T cells, or T cells provided the cDNA or gDNA that made up the material.

Per the authors' pipeline: Estimation of nucleated cell counts was performed using reference gene primer amplification. Produced via immunoSEQ multiplex PCR; TCRdb's table is partial and in-frame only. V, J and clone size derive from that table, while D and trimming were established from the DNA sequence. The sample includes 80,000 to 90,000 clones, roughly four fifths of them seen just once. The CDR3 contains 13 residues. Germline V lookup: CDR1 SGHRS, CDR2 YFSETQ. V was shortened by 5 bases and J by 2 bases, with 8 bases between the two germline ends. This sequence was found in a woman aged 80 or older with acute or convalescent COVID-19. The sample consisted of peripheral blood. J is TRBJ2-1 and V is TRBV5-1; D gene unclear. Here the CDR3 reads CASRLDTYNEQFF. The CDR3 DNA reads TGCGCCAGCAGACTTGATACCTACAATGAGCAGTTCTTC.